This T cell receptor (beta chain) was captured in a study of CD8+CD57+ T cells in acquired aplastic anemia. The patients chosen for sequencing had shown expansion of CD8+CD57+ cells (detected by flow cytometry). The cohort consisted entirely of patients having severe acquired aplastic anemia. Genomic DNA, serving as template, underwent TCR beta VDJ and CDR3 profiling. TCRdb re-called the reads with MiXCR, one entry per CDR3 protein. The repertoire holds approximately 150,000 distinct CDR3 sequences, with more than 45% as singletons. To note about this clonotype: Its antigen is unidentified. A junction end diverges from the germline sequence, so it may reflect a read error.

The CDR3 is 15 amino acids. Germline lookup yields CDR1 KGHDR and CDR2 SFDVKD. Study results and limitations: CD8+ Simpson's diversity in patients was not significantly different from that in controls. The same twenty-nine CD8+ CDR3 sequences occurred in patients and in controls.

This receptor was taken from a human donor with aplastic anemia. The chain couples TRBV24-1 to TRBJ2-3; no firm D call. Input material: sorted CD4+, CD8+, or CD8+CD57+ T cells (not recorded which) from PBMCs. CDR3 in DNA: TGTGCCACCAGTGATTTGACAGTAAGCACAGATACGCAGTGTTTT. Translating it yields CATSDLTVSTDTQCF.